The clone carrying this TCR beta chain was found many times. The entry originates in a study of blood T cell repertoires in COVID-19. In the study overall: Acute-phase and convalescent COVID-19 samples originated in the United States, Italy and Spain.

V shed 10 bases, J shed 6 bases, and the junction held 6 bases outside the gene matches. CDR1 MNHEY and CDR2 SVGAGI come from the germline V gene. The CDR3 is made up of 14 amino acids. Original data processing: Estimates of nucleated cell counts were drawn from the amplification of reference gene primers. Clones were read by immunoSEQ multiplex PCR, and TCRdb kept only the in-frame ones, dropping some. The V and J calls and clone size come from that table; D and trimming were worked out from the DNA. The repertoire holds approximately 230,000 clones, around 90% seen once, with over 1.1% in the top ten.

This chain joins TRBV6-5 and TRBJ2-1; 13 bases line up with TRBD2. Sequenced sample: peripheral blood. This TCR derives from an elderly man with acute or convalescent COVID-19. This CDR3 is CAIKTSGRTNEQFF. The CDR3, as DNA: TGTGCCATCAAGACTAGCGGGAGGACCAATGAGCAGTTCTTC.